This entry is about one T cell receptor beta chain. These data belong to a study of CD8+CD57+ T cells in acquired aplastic anemia. The ends were cut back, 3 bases at V and 0 bases at J, with 13 bases in the middle. The CDR3 is made up of 16 amino acids. Per the germline V gene, CDR1 is MGHDK and CDR2 is SYGVNS. It was genomic DNA that served as the template for profiling TCR beta VDJ and CDR3. TCRdb reanalysed the reads using MiXCR and keeps one entry per CDR3 protein. The sample contains more than 150,000 distinct CDR3 sequences, around half of which appear only once. Sequencing was done on patients that had shown CD8+CD57+ cell expansion by flow cytometry.

The rearrangement joins TRBV25-1 to TRBJ2-3, with D maybe TRBD1 (6 bases). The sequence was collected from a human donor with aplastic anemia. Sequencing was carried out using sorted CD4+, CD8+, or CD8+CD57+ T cells (not recorded which) from PBMCs. In DNA form, the CDR3 reads TGTGCCAGCAGTGAGTGGACAGTAGCTAGCACAGATACGCAGTATTTT. It encodes CASSEWTVASTDTQYF.